This TCR beta chain is drawn from a study of cytomegalovirus exposure and HLA in healthy donors. Turning to the study itself: Researchers found that more than 70% of over 350 genotyped donors fell within the Caucasian-associated ancestry cluster. Findings of the study overall: There were reportedly fewer N-insertions in an Asian-associated ancestry cluster than the approximately 640-donor mean, in a later analysis. Indistinguishable V segments, including TRBV6-2 and TRBV6-3, were excluded.

CDR3 length: 16 residues. The V gene end was trimmed by 5 bases and the J gene end by 6 bases; junction bases not matched to a gene: 12. In germline, CDR1 is SEHNR, CDR2 FQNEAQ (reference sequence). A note on this clone: Its antigen is unknown.

Primers for the PCR totalled 60 Vbeta and 13 Jbeta. As processed by the authors: A later analysis tallied approximately 80 million unique TCR beta chains, 9 million to 12 million of them shared. TCRdb's table, derived via immunoSEQ multiplex PCR, lists solely in-frame clones and lacks some. That table furnishes V, J and clone size, whereas the DNA furnished D and trimming. The sample is made up of approximately 82,000 clones, and the top ten hold roughly 1.5% of it. The V gene is TRBV7-9, the J gene TRBJ1-3; TRBD1 matches at 8 bases. The sample comprised PBMCs. This clonotype was sampled from a woman in her sixties in good health and CMV-seronegative. CDR3 in DNA: TGTGCCAGCAGCCACCCTCCCAGGGGGCAGGCAAACACCATATATTTT. Translating it yields CASSHPPRGQANTIYF.